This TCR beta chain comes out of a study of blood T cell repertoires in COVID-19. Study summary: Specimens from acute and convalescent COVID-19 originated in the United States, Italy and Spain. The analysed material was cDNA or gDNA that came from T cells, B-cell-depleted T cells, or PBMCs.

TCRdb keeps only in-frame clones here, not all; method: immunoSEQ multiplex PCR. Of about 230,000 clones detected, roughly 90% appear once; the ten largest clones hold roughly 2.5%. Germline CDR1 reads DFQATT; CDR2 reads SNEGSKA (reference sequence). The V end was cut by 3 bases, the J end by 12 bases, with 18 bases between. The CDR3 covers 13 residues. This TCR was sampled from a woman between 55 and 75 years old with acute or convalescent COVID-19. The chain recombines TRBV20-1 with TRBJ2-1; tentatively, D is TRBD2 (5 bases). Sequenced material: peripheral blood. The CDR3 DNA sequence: TGCAGTGCTAGTCCACCTCTAGCTGCCATGCAGTTCTTC. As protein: CSASPPLAAMQFF.